The rows below give T cell receptor beta chains drawn from one sample of a study of blood T cell repertoires in COVID-19. TCRdb's table, derived via immunoSEQ multiplex PCR, lists solely in-frame clones and lacks some. The table includes over 250,000 clones, 70% to 80% detected once. The sample taken for sequencing was peripheral blood. The receptors shown here come from a woman of 80 years or more with acute or convalescent COVID-19. Both conserved end residues are part of each CDR3. The order of the fields is J gene, clone size, D gene, V gene, CDR3 protein, CDR3 DNA. D genes are given only for firm matches. Clone size is given for some rows only: seen once, a few or many times, or a class if the clone is expanded.

j_call: TRBJ1-1
clone_size: few
d_call: -
v_call: TRBV7-9
cdr3_aa: CASSFQWGRTEAFF
cdr3_nt: TGTGCCAGCAGCTTCCAATGGGGGCGGACTGAAGCTTTCTTT

j_call: TRBJ1-5
clone_size: once
d_call: TRBD1
v_call: TRBV7-2
cdr3_aa: CASSLADRGGQPQHF
cdr3_nt: TGTGCCAGCAGCTTAGCCGACAGGGGAGGTCAGCCCCAGCATTTT

j_call: TRBJ2-7
clone_size: -
d_call: TRBD1
v_call: TRBV2
cdr3_aa: CASSRDRVSYEQYF
cdr3_nt: TGTGCCAGCAGTAGGGACAGGGTTTCCTACGAGCAGTACTTC

j_call: TRBJ2-3
clone_size: -
d_call: TRBD2
v_call: TRBV19
cdr3_aa: CASTPGGLALTDTQYF
cdr3_nt: TGTGCCAGTACCCCCGGGGGACTAGCTCTAACAGATACGCAGTATTTT

j_call: TRBJ1-1
clone_size: -
d_call: -
v_call: TRBV5-1
cdr3_aa: CASSLVGGVGTEAFF
cdr3_nt: TGCGCCAGCAGCTTGGTGGGGGGTGTCGGCACTGAAGCTTTCTTT

j_call: TRBJ2-5
clone_size: -
d_call: TRBD2
v_call: TRBV6-4
cdr3_aa: CASSPRLAGPQQQETQYF
cdr3_nt: TGTGCCAGCAGTCCTAGACTAGCGGGGCCTCAGCAACAAGAGACCCAGTACTTC

j_call: TRBJ2-5
clone_size: -
d_call: TRBD2
v_call: TRBV29-1
cdr3_aa: CSVGRSGSLETQYF
cdr3_nt: TGCAGCGTTGGAAGGAGCGGGAGTTTAGAGACCCAGTACTTC

j_call: TRBJ1-2
clone_size: -
d_call: -
v_call: TRBV25-1
cdr3_aa: CASSEWPEYGYTF
cdr3_nt: TGTGCCAGCAGTGAATGGCCTGAATATGGCTACACCTTC

j_call: TRBJ1-1
clone_size: -
d_call: -
v_call: TRBV12-3/TRBV12-4
cdr3_aa: CASSKQVHTEAFF
cdr3_nt: TGTGCCAGCAGTAAACAGGTTCACACTGAAGCTTTCTTT

j_call: TRBJ2-3
clone_size: -
d_call: TRBD2
v_call: TRBV7-8
cdr3_aa: CASGTSRTDTQYF
cdr3_nt: TGTGCCAGCGGGACTAGCCGCACAGATACGCAGTATTTT

j_call: TRBJ2-4
clone_size: -
d_call: -
v_call: TRBV20-1
cdr3_aa: CSARDYPLQYF
cdr3_nt: TGCAGTGCTAGGGACTACCCCCTTCAGTACTTC